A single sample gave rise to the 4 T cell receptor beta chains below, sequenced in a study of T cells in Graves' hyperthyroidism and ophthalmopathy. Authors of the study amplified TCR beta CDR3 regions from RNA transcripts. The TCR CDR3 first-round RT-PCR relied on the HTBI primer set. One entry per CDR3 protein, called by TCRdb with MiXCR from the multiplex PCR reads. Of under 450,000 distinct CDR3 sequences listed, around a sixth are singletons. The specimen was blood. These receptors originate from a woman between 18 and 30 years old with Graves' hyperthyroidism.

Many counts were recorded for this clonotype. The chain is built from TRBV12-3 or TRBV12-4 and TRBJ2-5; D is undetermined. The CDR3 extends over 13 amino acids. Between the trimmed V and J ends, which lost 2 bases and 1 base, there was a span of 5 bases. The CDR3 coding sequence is TGTGCCAGCAGTTTAAGGATCCAAGAGACCCAGTACTTC. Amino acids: CASSLRIQETQYF.

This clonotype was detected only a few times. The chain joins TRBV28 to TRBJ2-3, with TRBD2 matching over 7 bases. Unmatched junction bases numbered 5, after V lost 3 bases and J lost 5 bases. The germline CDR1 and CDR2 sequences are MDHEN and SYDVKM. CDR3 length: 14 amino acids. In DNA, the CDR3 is TGTGCCAGCAGTTTTTTTAGGGAGGGAGATACGCAGTATTTT. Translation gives CASSFFREGDTQYF.

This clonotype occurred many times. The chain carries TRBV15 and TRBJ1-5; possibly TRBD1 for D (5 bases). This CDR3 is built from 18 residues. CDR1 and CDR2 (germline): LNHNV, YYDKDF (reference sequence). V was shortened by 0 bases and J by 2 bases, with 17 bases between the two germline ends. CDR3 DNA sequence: TGTGCCACCAGCAGAGATCCTCGACAGACCTATGGCAATCAGCCCCAGCATTTT. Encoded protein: CATSRDPRQTYGNQPQHF.

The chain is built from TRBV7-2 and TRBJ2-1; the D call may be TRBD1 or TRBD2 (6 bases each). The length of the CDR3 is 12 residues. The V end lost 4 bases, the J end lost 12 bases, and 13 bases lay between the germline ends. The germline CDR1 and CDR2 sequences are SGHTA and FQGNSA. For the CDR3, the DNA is TGTGCCAGCAGCTCACAGGGACTGGGGCAGTTCTTC. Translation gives CASSSQGLGQFF.